Below are 24 T cell receptor beta chains sequenced from a single sample in a study of shared clonotypes between healthy human individuals. Assay used: immunoSEQ multiplex PCR; TCRdb lists only in-frame clones, some missing. The sample records 2 million to 3 million clones, approximately 94% being singletons. The sequencing sample was made of naive CD4+ T cells from PBMCs. The subset: CD45RA+ positively selected. Receptor source: a young man in good health. Some clones in this sample may be carry-over from other donors' samples.

The chain employs TRBV19 and TRBJ1-2; 7 nucleotides agree with TRBD1. The CDR3 covers 14 residues. Germline CDR1 and CDR2: LNHDA and SQIVND (reference sequence). The V gene end was trimmed by 6 bases and the J gene end by 1 base; junction bases not matched to a gene: 5. The CDR3 protein is CASSPGQFNYGYTF. The CDR3 DNA reads TGTGCCAGTAGCCCGGGACAGTTTAACTATGGCTACACCTTC.

The chain joins TRBV5-1 to TRBJ2-1, with 8 bases aligning to TRBD2. The CDR3 consists of 14 residues. CDR1 and CDR2 from the germline V gene are SGHRS and YFSETQ. V shed 0 bases and J 8 bases; nucleotides not matched to a gene: 4. The DNA for the CDR3 is TGCGCCAGCAGCTTGGAAGGGACTAGTTATGAGCAGTTCTTC. Translated: CASSLEGTSYEQFF.

V is TRBV25-1 and J is TRBJ1-5; no clear D gene. Germline CDR1 reads MGHDK; CDR2 reads SYGVNS. V gave up 7 bases and J gave up 7 bases, with 17 bases separating them. This CDR3 contains 14 residues. The DNA of the CDR3 is TGTGCCAGCACCCTCCCCCCCTCTTGGCAGCCCCAGCATTTT. Translation gives CASTLPPSWQPQHF.

The V gene is TRBV5-8, the J gene TRBJ2-3, with D perhaps TRBD2 (6 bases). Trimming removed 3 bases at V and 10 bases at J, with 12 bases between. CDR1 and CDR2 (germline): SGHTS, YDEGEE. CDR3 length: 12 residues. CDR3 bases: TGTGCCAGCAGCTGGGAGGTGGGGCCGCAGTATTTT. This sequence encodes CASSWEVGPQYF.

This chain uses TRBV10-1 with TRBJ1-1; 8 nucleotides align to TRBD1. The germline V gene encodes CDR1 WNHNN and CDR2 SYGVQD (reference sequence). Trimming took 0 bases from V and 4 from J; bases not matched to a gene: 4. There are 15 residues in the CDR3. The CDR3 reads CASSESGQGVTEAFF. The CDR3 DNA follows: TGCGCCAGCAGTGAGTCTGGACAGGGAGTCACTGAAGCTTTCTTT.

This chain joins TRBV27 and TRBJ2-7; no clear D. V lost 6 bases and J lost 5, with 14 bases in between. The CDR3 sequence is 13 residues long. Germline V gene data show CDR1 as MNHEY and CDR2 as SMNVEV (reference sequence). The CDR3 reads CASRGIGYHEQYF. The DNA for the CDR3 is TGTGCCAGCAGGGGGATCGGCTACCACGAGCAGTACTTC.

The chain couples TRBV28 to TRBJ2-1, with D possibly matching TRBD1 (6 bases). This CDR3 is 14 amino acids long. CDR1 is MDHEN, CDR2 SYDVKM, per germline. Trimming shortened V by 6 bases and J by 9 bases, and 18 bases separated the two germline ends. The CDR3 bases are TGTGCCAGCAGCCCACAGGCCGGGACACCTGAGCAGTTCTTC. It codes for CASSPQAGTPEQFF.

This clone has just one count. The chain joins TRBV5-1 to TRBJ2-7; 13 bases are shared with TRBD2. Trimming at V came to 1 base and at J to 5 bases, leaving 6 bases not matched to a gene. Per the germline V gene, CDR1 is SGHRS and CDR2 is YFSETQ. The CDR3 runs 16 residues. For the CDR3, the DNA is TGCGCCAGCAGCTTGCCCGGACTAGCGGGAGATAACGAGCAGTACTTC. The encoded protein is CASSLPGLAGDNEQYF.

The chain combines TRBV5-1 with TRBJ2-7; D uncertain. The ends were cut back, 1 base at V and 6 bases at J, with 11 bases in the middle. CDR1 SGHRS and CDR2 YFSETQ come from the germline V gene. CDR3 length: 13 residues. The CDR3 here is CASSLYGIGEQYF. Written as DNA, the CDR3 is TGCGCCAGCAGCTTGTATGGGATAGGCGAGCAGTACTTC.

DNA of the CDR3: TGTGCCAGCAGCTTAAATGGGGGATCCTACAATGAGCAGTTCTTC. Protein sequence: CASSLNGGSYNEQFF. The chain uses TRBV7-3 and TRBJ2-1, with D perhaps TRBD1 or TRBD2 (5 bases each). Between the trimmed V and J ends, which lost 1 base and 1 base, there was a span of 8 bases. Germline lookup yields CDR1 SGHTA and CDR2 FQGTGA. This CDR3 has 15 amino acids.

The genes are TRBV5-1 and TRBJ2-7; D remains unclear. V lost 5 bases and J lost 3, with 9 bases in between. This CDR3 region has 12 residues. Germline V lookup: CDR1 SGHRS, CDR2 YFSETQ. Here the CDR3 DNA reads TGCGCCAGCAGGGGCGATGGCTACGAGCAGTACTTC. Translated: CASRGDGYEQYF.

The chain joins TRBV28 to TRBJ1-6, with TRBD1 matching over 8 bases. The ends lost 10 bases at V and 6 bases at J; junction bases unmatched: 8. Germline CDR1 reads MDHEN; CDR2 reads SYDVKM. The CDR3 consists of 14 residues. The CDR3 sequence is CATLLGQGNSPLHF. In DNA form, the CDR3 reads TGTGCCACCCTCCTCGGACAGGGTAATTCACCCCTCCACTTT.

A note on this clone: The same CDR3 arises from other DNA sequences in this sample as well. This chain connects TRBV28 to TRBJ2-7; D call uncertain. V was cut by 3 bases and J by 6 bases, with 9 bases left in between. The germline V gene has CDR1 MDHEN and CDR2 SYDVKM. The CDR3 is made up of 12 amino acids. The CDR3 bases are TGTGCCAGCAGTTTGCGGTTGGGCGAGCAGTACTTC. Protein: CASSLRLGEQYF. The full variable domain, in which reference TRBV28 and TRBJ2-7 provide the parts outside the CDR3, is DVKVTQSSRYLVKRTGEKVFLECVQDMDHENMFWYRQDPGLGLRLIYFSYDVKMKEKGDIPEGYSVSREKKERFSLILESASTNQTSMYLCASSLRLGEQYFGPGTRLTVT.

The chain combines TRBV5-1 with TRBJ2-1; D gene unclear. The V gene lost 2 bases and the J gene lost 6 bases, with 12 bases spanning the gap. In germline, CDR1 is SGHRS, CDR2 YFSETQ. The CDR3 spans 14 residues. The CDR3 spells CASSLLQTGNEQFF. The CDR3 nucleotides read TGCGCCAGCAGCTTATTACAGACGGGCAATGAGCAGTTCTTC.

V usage is TRBV11-2 and J usage is TRBJ1-6; unclear D gene. CDR1 and CDR2 from the germline V gene are SGHAT and FQNNGV. The ends were cut back, 4 bases at V and 3 bases at J, with 10 bases in the middle. The length of the CDR3 is 15 residues. The CDR3 loop is CASSSEGVYNSPLHF. For the CDR3, the DNA is TGTGCCAGCAGCTCAGAGGGAGTCTATAATTCACCCCTCCACTTT.

This clone was seen just once. The genes are TRBV28 and TRBJ2-1; D remains ambiguous. Germline CDR1 and CDR2: MDHEN and SYDVKM. V gave up 6 bases and J gave up 6 bases, with 24 bases separating them. The CDR3 length is 17 residues. The DNA of the CDR3 is TGTGCCAGCAGGCCAGAGGCGCCCCGTCTTAGAGGCAATGAGCAGTTCTTC. The encoded protein is CASRPEAPRLRGNEQFF.

This chain connects TRBV7-9 to TRBJ2-7, with D possibly matching TRBD1 (6 bases). Trimming pared 5 bases from V and 3 bases from J, leaving 17 bases between. The V gene's germline CDR1 is SEHNR and CDR2 FQNEAQ (reference sequence). There are 15 residues in the CDR3. CDR3 residues: CASSPNRDPNYEQYF. DNA of the CDR3: TGTGCCAGCAGCCCTAACAGGGACCCTAACTACGAGCAGTACTTC.

The V and J genes are TRBV5-1 and TRBJ2-2; D may be TRBD1 (5 bases). This CDR3 contains 17 residues. Germline CDR1 SGHRS, CDR2 YFSETQ. The V end lost 6 bases, the J end lost 7 bases, and 25 bases lay between the germline ends. As DNA, the CDR3 is TGCGCCAGCACGGATAGGAGCACTGGGGCCGTAGGCGGGGAGCTGTTTTTT. Protein: CASTDRSTGAVGGELFF.

The rearrangement joins TRBV5-1 to TRBJ2-5, with a possible D match to TRBD2 (5 bases). CDR1 and CDR2 from the germline V gene are SGHRS and YFSETQ. Trimming removed 1 base at V and 4 bases at J, with 11 bases between. This CDR3 region has 14 residues. Written as DNA, the CDR3 is TGCGCCAGCAGCTTGCAGGAGGCGGGAGAGACCCAGTACTTC. Translation gives CASSLQEAGETQYF.

This clone has more than one count but fewer than ten. The rearrangement links TRBV27 to TRBJ1-1, with D uncertain. CDR1 MNHEY and CDR2 SMNVEV come from the germline V gene (reference sequence). The CDR3 consists of 14 residues. V lost 5 bases and J 5 bases, leaving 15 bases between the germline ends. The DNA of the CDR3 is TGTGCCAGCAGTATGATAGGGTGGTGGACTGAAGCTTTCTTT. This sequence encodes CASSMIGWWTEAFF.

This chain links TRBV7-3 with TRBJ2-2; TRBD2 matches 14 bases. Germline V gene data show CDR1 as SGHTA and CDR2 as FQGTGA. Trimming removed 4 bases from V and 5 bases from J; junction bases left unmatched: 6. This CDR3 contains 17 residues. CDR3 in amino acids: CASSSIGLAGGTGELFF. The DNA of the CDR3 is TGTGCCAGCAGCTCGATCGGACTAGCGGGAGGTACCGGGGAGCTGTTTTTT.

This clone showed up just once. This chain uses TRBV5-4 with TRBJ2-3; 8 nucleotides line up with TRBD2. With 5 bases clipped from V and 3 bases from J, the junction kept 8 bases outside the gene matches. This CDR3 has 15 residues. Germline V gene lookup returns CDR1 SGHNT and CDR2 YYREEE (reference sequence). The CDR3 loop reads CASRPAGVGTDTQYF. The CDR3 bases are TGTGCCAGCAGACCAGCGGGAGTCGGGACAGATACGCAGTATTTT.

This sequence joins TRBV2 and TRBJ2-5; 7 bases are shared with TRBD2. Trimming took 6 bases from V and 0 from J; bases not matched to a gene: 10. This CDR3 comprises 16 residues. The germline V gene encodes CDR1 SNHLY and CDR2 FYNNEI. CDR3 region: CASSADGGRYQETQYF. For the CDR3, the DNA is TGTGCCAGCAGCGCCGACGGCGGGAGATACCAAGAGACCCAGTACTTC.

This chain uses TRBV11-1 with TRBJ1-5, with D possibly being TRBD1 (5 bases). V was trimmed by 0 bases and J by 0 bases, leaving 15 bases between them. Germline CDR1 and CDR2: SGHAT and FQDESV (reference sequence). The CDR3 is made up of 18 amino acids. This CDR3 is CASSLAGRAKYSNQPQHF. CDR3 nucleotides: TGTGCCAGCAGCTTAGCGGGCAGGGCAAAGTATAGCAATCAGCCCCAGCATTTT.